The 28 T cell receptor beta chains below all came from one sample that was sequenced in a study of blood T cell repertoires in COVID-19. Produced via immunoSEQ multiplex PCR; TCRdb's table is partial and in-frame only. There are approximately 250,000 clones in the sample; 86% occur only once, and approximately 8.2% lies in the top ten. Sequences were obtained from peripheral blood. These receptor sequences come from a man aged 40-55 years with active or convalescent COVID-19.

J is TRBJ2-5 and V is TRBV24-1; possibly TRBD1 for D (6 bases). Trimming removed 6 bases at V and 5 bases at J, with 6 bases between. The CDR3 is 11 residues long. Germline values: CDR1 KGHDR, CDR2 SFDVKD. The CDR3 spells CATSQGETQYF. In DNA, the CDR3 is TGTGCCACCAGTCAGGGGGAGACCCAGTACTTC.

V and J are TRBV2 and TRBJ2-7; 7 bases are a match to TRBD2. Germline CDR1 and CDR2: SNHLY and FYNNEI. The CDR3 has 12 residues. With 8 bases clipped from V and 5 bases from J, the junction kept 6 bases outside the gene matches. The CDR3 region has the DNA TGTGCCAGCGCGGTACGGGGGGACGAGCAGTACTTC. Translated, it gives CASAVRGDEQYF.

V gene TRBV28 combines with J gene TRBJ2-2, with TRBD1 as a possible D gene (5 bases). Germline values: CDR1 MDHEN, CDR2 SYDVKM. There are 15 residues in the CDR3. V lost 5 bases and J lost 1, with 11 bases in between. The CDR3 bases are TGTGCCAGCAGTGTGTGGGGCGGGAACACCGGGGAGCTGTTTTTT. Protein sequence: CASSVWGGNTGELFF.

This chain joins TRBV6-4 and TRBJ2-3, with TRBD2 matching 8 bases. This CDR3 region has 19 residues. The germline V gene encodes CDR1 MRHNA and CDR2 SNTAGT. Trimming cost V 7 bases and J 6 bases; bases outside gene matches: 24. The CDR3, as DNA: TGTGCCAGCATATCCCACGGTAGGCTACTAGCGGAAAGGCCCGATACGCAGTATTTT. Amino acid sequence: CASISHGRLLAERPDTQYF.

The chain links TRBV18 to TRBJ2-7; D is unclear. This CDR3 contains 12 residues. Trimming removed 6 bases from V and 2 bases from J, with 8 bases in between. CDR1 and CDR2 (germline): KGHSH, LQKENI. CDR3 in DNA: TGTGCCAGCTCCCCTGACACCTACGAGCAGTACTTC. Translated: CASSPDTYEQYF.

This rearrangement joins TRBV5-5 to TRBJ1-4, with unresolved D. Germline V gene sequence: CDR1 SGHKS, CDR2 YYEKEE (reference sequence). This CDR3 has 13 residues. V was trimmed by 4 bases and J by 7 bases, leaving 11 bases between them. The chain's CDR3 is CASSGLPGEKLFF. CDR3 DNA: TGTGCCAGCAGCGGTCTCCCAGGTGAAAAACTGTTTTTT.

The chain links TRBV2 to TRBJ1-1; TRBD1 agrees at 8 bases. The CDR3 loop spans 13 amino acids. J gave up 5 bases and V 6 bases, and 5 bases lay outside the gene matches. Germline V gene data show CDR1 as SNHLY and CDR2 as FYNNEI. CDR3 bases: TGTGCCAGCAGAAGGGGACAGGAGACTGAAGCTTTCTTT. Translated, it gives CASRRGQETEAFF.

V usage is TRBV28 and J usage is TRBJ2-7; 7 nucleotides match TRBD1. V was pared by 5 bases and J by 3 bases, with 16 bases of the junction left unmatched. Germline V gene data show CDR1 as MDHEN and CDR2 as SYDVKM. CDR3 size: 17 residues. Here the CDR3 DNA reads TGTGCCAGCAGTCTGGTCCCCCTGACAGGGAGTCGCTACGAGCAGTACTTC. Its protein product is CASSLVPLTGSRYEQYF. Together with reference TRBV28 and TRBJ2-7, the CDR3 gives the full variable domain: DVKVTQSSRYLVKRTGEKVFLECVQDMDHENMFWYRQDPGLGLRLIYFSYDVKMKEKGDIPEGYSVSREKKERFSLILESASTNQTSMYLCASSLVPLTGSRYEQYFGPGTRLTVT.

This clone is a singleton in its sample. The rearrangement links TRBV29-1 to TRBJ2-3; 7 bases agree with TRBD2. The CDR3 runs to 12 residues. In germline, CDR1 is SQVTM, CDR2 ANQGSEA. Unmatched junction bases numbered 1, after V lost 5 bases and J lost 2 bases. The chain's CDR3 is CSVRLATDTQYF. The CDR3 coding sequence is TGCAGCGTTCGACTAGCCACAGATACGCAGTATTTT.

The rearrangement joins TRBV2 to TRBJ2-7, with a weak D call TRBD2 (6 bases). This CDR3 is built from 16 residues. Trimming left V 6 bases short and J 2 bases short, with 20 bases between. Germline assignment: CDR1 SNHLY and CDR2 FYNNEI. Here the CDR3 reads CASRRGSAGKPYEQYF. CDR3 sequence (DNA): TGTGCCAGCAGGAGGGGTAGCGCGGGGAAGCCCTACGAGCAGTACTTC.

This rearrangement joins TRBV6-6 to TRBJ1-1; D not resolved. CDR3 length equals 13 residues. From germline, CDR1 is MNHNY and CDR2 SVGAGI (reference sequence). With 2 bases removed from V and 3 bases from J, the gap between germline ends came to 7 bases. CDR3 in amino acids: CASSYRRDTEAFF. DNA of the CDR3: TGTGCCAGCAGTTACAGGCGGGACACTGAAGCTTTCTTT.

This clone was observed a few times. The genes are TRBV7-9 and TRBJ2-1, with 9 bases lining up with TRBD2. The CDR3 spans 14 residues. J lost 15 bases, V lost 5 bases, and 14 bases had no gene match. Germline V gene sequence: CDR1 SEHNR, CDR2 FQNEAQ (reference sequence). CDR3 in amino acids: CASSPSGGGARPFF. The CDR3 DNA follows: TGTGCCAGCAGCCCCTCCGGCGGGGGGGCCCGGCCGTTCTTC.

The gene calls are TRBV6-5 and TRBJ1-1; D is uncertain. The V end was cut by 6 bases, the J end by 1 base, with 6 bases between. The germline V gene encodes CDR1 MNHEY and CDR2 SVGAGI. This CDR3 is 12 amino acids long. CDR3 loop: CASSPENTEAFF. The CDR3 region has the DNA TGTGCCAGCAGCCCAGAGAACACTGAAGCTTTCTTT.

The J gene is TRBJ2-7, the V gene TRBV27, with D possibly TRBD1 on 5 matching bases. This CDR3 spans 14 amino acids. V lost 2 bases to trimming and J lost 1 base, with 9 bases between them. The V gene's germline CDR1 is MNHEY and CDR2 SMNVEV (reference sequence). CDR3 DNA sequence: TGTGCCAGCAGTTTACCTGACAGATCCTACGAGCAGTACTTC. It translates to CASSLPDRSYEQYF.

There are a few counts of this clone. The rearrangement joins TRBV27 to TRBJ1-1; D not resolved. CDR3 length: 13 amino acids. Germline CDR1 reads MNHEY; CDR2 reads SMNVEV (reference sequence). Trimming cost V 6 bases and J 3 bases, with 11 bases left between them. As DNA, the CDR3 is TGTGCCAGCAGCTGGCAGTTTGACACTGAAGCTTTCTTT. It specifies CASSWQFDTEAFF.

The V gene is TRBV6-5, the J gene TRBJ2-7; D gene uncertain. V dropped 5 bases and J dropped 3 bases, with 5 bases sitting between them. Germline values: CDR1 MNHEY, CDR2 SVGAGI. The CDR3 is made up of 11 amino acids. The CDR3 nucleotides are TGTGCCAGCAGTCAGAACTACGAGCAGTACTTC. Translation gives CASSQNYEQYF.

V usage is TRBV15 and J usage is TRBJ2-4; 12 nucleotides match TRBD2. The CDR3 is made up of 14 amino acids. CDR1 LNHNV and CDR2 YYDKDF come from the germline V gene (reference sequence). The trim removed 0 bases at V and 15 bases at J, leaving 6 bases unmatched. CDR3 amino acids: CATSRETSGGSRYF. The CDR3 DNA is TGTGCCACCAGCAGAGAAACTAGCGGGGGGTCGAGGTACTTC. Full variable domain (rest looked up from reference TRBV15 and TRBJ2-4): DAMVIQNPRYQVTQFGKPVTLSCSQTLNHNVMYWYQQKSSQAPKLLFHYYDKDFNNEADTPDNFQSRRPNTSFCFLDIRSPGLGDTAMYLCATSRETSGGSRYFGAGTRLSVL.

The chain uses TRBV7-9 and TRBJ1-1; 7 bases match TRBD1. The V segment lost 5 bases and the J segment 4 bases; nucleotides outside the gene matches: 4. CDR3 length: 13 residues. In germline, CDR1 is SEHNR, CDR2 FQNEAQ (reference sequence). CDR3 sequence (DNA): TGTGCCAGCAGCCTTGACAGGGCCACTGAAGCTTTCTTT. Its protein product is CASSLDRATEAFF.

This clone is a singleton in its sample. The chain joins TRBV6-6 to TRBJ1-5; no clear D gene. V was shortened by 5 bases and J by 0 bases, with 11 bases between the two germline ends. CDR1 and CDR2 (germline): MNHNY, SVGAGI (reference sequence). The CDR3 has 15 amino acids. Here the CDR3 reads CASSQTSYSNQPQHF. In DNA form, the CDR3 reads TGTGCCAGCAGTCAAACAAGTTATAGCAATCAGCCCCAGCATTTT.

The J gene is TRBJ2-5, the V gene TRBV30; perhaps TRBD2 as D (6 bases). Per germline, CDR1 GTSNPN and CDR2 SVGIG (reference sequence). The V and J ends lost 5 bases and 4 bases respectively, with 11 bases between them. There are 12 residues in the CDR3. CDR3 sequence: CAWLLGGETQYF. Here the CDR3 DNA reads TGTGCCTGGCTCCTGGGGGGAGAGACCCAGTACTTC.

This chain uses TRBV7-2 with TRBJ1-2, with a tentative D call TRBD1 (5 bases). Trimming removed 1 base at V and 5 bases at J, with 14 bases between. From germline, CDR1 is SGHTA and CDR2 FQGNSA. The CDR3 consists of 15 residues. This CDR3 is CASSLVRVGGYGYTF. The CDR3 DNA sequence: TGTGCCAGCAGCTTAGTCAGGGTCGGAGGGTATGGCTACACCTTC.

The chain employs TRBV28 and TRBJ1-1; D is undetermined. Trimming took off 5 bases at V and 6 bases at J, with 19 bases between the two ends. Germline loops: CDR1 MDHEN, CDR2 SYDVKM. CDR3 length: 15 amino acids. This CDR3 reads CASSLDSWDVAEAFF. CDR3 coding DNA: TGTGCCAGCAGTCTGGACTCCTGGGATGTTGCTGAAGCTTTCTTT.

CDR3 DNA: TGTGCCAGCAGTGATGCGGGCGTCGGGGAGCTGTTTTTT. It yields the protein CASSDAGVGELFF. The rearrangement uses TRBV2 and TRBJ2-2; perhaps TRBD2 as D (5 bases). The length of the CDR3 is 13 residues. The V and J ends lost 3 bases and 7 bases respectively, with 9 bases between them. From germline, CDR1 is SNHLY and CDR2 FYNNEI.

V usage is TRBV9 and J usage is TRBJ1-5, with 12 bases that match TRBD1. From germline, CDR1 is SGDLS and CDR2 YYNGEE. V was clipped by 3 bases and J by 2 bases; unmatched bases: 6. The CDR3 is 17 residues long. DNA of the CDR3: TGTGCCAGCAGCGCCGGGACAGGGGGCCAGGGCAATCAGCCCCAGCATTTT. This sequence encodes CASSAGTGGQGNQPQHF.

V usage is TRBV18 and J usage is TRBJ2-1, with 9 bases matching TRBD2. CDR3 size: 15 residues. V trimming: 0 bases; J trimming: 9 bases; junction bases outside the gene matches: 6. Germline assignment: CDR1 KGHSH and CDR2 LQKENI. The CDR3 sequence: CASSPPPSGTSEQFF. The CDR3 bases are TGTGCCAGCTCACCACCGCCTAGCGGGACTAGTGAGCAGTTCTTC.

This clone was counted between two and nine times. CDR3 bases: TGTGCCAGCAGCCAACTACCCGGGACAGGGGTGATTGGCTACACCTTC. Translating gives CASSQLPGTGVIGYTF. The chain uses TRBV14 and TRBJ1-2, with 10 bases fitting TRBD1. V dropped 2 bases and J dropped 7; count of bases not matched to a gene: 10. Germline-derived CDR1 and CDR2 are SGHDN and FVKESK. The CDR3 sequence is 16 residues long.

The gene calls are TRBV6-5 and TRBJ1-1; D unresolved. Germline V gene sequence: CDR1 MNHEY, CDR2 SVGAGI. V lost 0 bases to trimming and J lost 0 bases, with 8 bases between them. The length of the CDR3 is 15 residues. The CDR3 DNA reads TGTGCCAGCAGTTACTCCGCCGGGTTGAACACTGAAGCTTTCTTT. Translation: CASSYSAGLNTEAFF.

The chain carries TRBV19 and TRBJ2-5; maybe TRBD1 (6 bases). The V end was cut by 3 bases, the J end by 7 bases, with 12 bases between. Looked up from germline, CDR1 is LNHDA and CDR2 is SQIVND (reference sequence). This CDR3 is built from 13 residues. CDR3 coding DNA: TGTGCCAGTAGTATCTCAGGGGTGGCGACCCAGTACTTC. This encodes CASSISGVATQYF. Full variable domain (outside the CDR3, taken from reference TRBV19 and TRBJ2-5): DGGITQSPKYLFRKEGQNVTLSCEQNLNHDAMYWYRQDPGQGLRLIYYSQIVNDFQKGDIAEGYSVSREKKESFPLTVTSAQKNPTAFYLCASSISGVATQYFGPGTRLLVL.